This is a list of T cell receptor beta chains from one sample in a study of T cell repertoires in cytomegalovirus infection. These receptors are not linked to any known antigen. MiXCR was run by TCRdb on the reads, yielding one entry per CDR3 protein. The sample includes 300,000 to 400,000 distinct CDR3 sequences, almost 30% seen only once; the top ten take roughly 20%. Sample: cultured PBMCs, taken from culture after CMV antigen stimulation. Receptor source: a human donor in good health (CMV status not recorded). Some clones in this sample may be carry-over from other donors' samples. Both conserved end residues are part of each CDR3. D genes are given only for firm matches. The listing skips clone size in some rows; elsewhere it reads once, few, many or a size class.

TRBJ2-5 | TRBV4-2 | NA | NA | CASSQAVTGTSQETQYF | TGTGCCAGCAGCCAAGCAGTGACCGGGACTTCCCAAGAGACCCAGTACTTC
TRBJ2-3 | TRBV20-1 | NA | TRBD2 | CSARGTSGRLDTQYF | TGCAGTGCTAGAGGGACTAGCGGGAGGCTAGATACGCAGTATTTT
TRBJ2-3 | TRBV4-1 | few | NA | CASSRGTGRLAGSLTDTQYF | TGCGCCAGCAGCCGCGGGACAGGGCGGCTAGCGGGATCCCTCACAGATACGCAGTATTTT
TRBJ2-7 | TRBV28 | NA | NA | CASRIQGHEQYF | TGTGCCAGCAGGATACAGGGTCACGAGCAGTACTTC
TRBJ1-2 | TRBV12-3/TRBV12-4 | NA | NA | CASSLNGDGTPHF | TGTGCCAGCAGTTTAAATGGGGACGGGACACCCCACTTC
TRBJ2-3 | TRBV11-1 | once | NA | CASSTNLGDTQYF | TGTGCCAGCAGCACCAACCTCGGGGATACGCAGTATTTT
TRBJ2-7 | TRBV27 | NA | TRBD2 | CASSGPPGLAGEQYF | TGTGCCAGCAGTGGGCCCCCGGGACTAGCAGGGGAGCAGTACTTC
TRBJ1-1 | TRBV6-5 | NA | NA | CASSTIVSTEAFF | TGTGCCAGCAGCACCATTGTAAGCACTGAAGCTTTCTTT
TRBJ2-7 | TRBV7-8 | many | TRBD1 | CASSLIVLRDSTTGKQYF | TGTGCCAGCAGCTTAATTGTGTTGAGGGACAGCACTACGGGGAAGCAGTACTTC
TRBJ1-1 | TRBV7-2 | many | NA | CASSSTTGLNTEAFF | TGTGCCAGCAGCTCCACCACAGGGCTGAACACTGAAGCTTTCTTT
TRBJ2-1 | TRBV14 | NA | NA | CASSRPGELRDSHSF | TGTGCCAGCAGCCGTCCTGGGGAACTCCGGGACTCCCATAGCTTC
TRBJ2-5 | TRBV5-1 | few | NA | CASSPGGHQETQYF | TGCGCCAGCAGCCCGGGTGGACACCAAGAGACCCAGTACTTC